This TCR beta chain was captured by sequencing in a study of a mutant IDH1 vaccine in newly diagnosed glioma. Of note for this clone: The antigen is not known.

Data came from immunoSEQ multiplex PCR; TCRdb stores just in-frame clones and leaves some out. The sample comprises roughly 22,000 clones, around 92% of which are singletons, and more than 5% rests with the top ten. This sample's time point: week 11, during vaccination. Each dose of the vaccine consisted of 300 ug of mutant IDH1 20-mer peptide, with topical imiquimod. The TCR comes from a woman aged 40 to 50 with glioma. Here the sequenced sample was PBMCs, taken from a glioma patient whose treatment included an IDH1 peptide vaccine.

The CDR3, as DNA: TGTGCCACCAGCAGAGAGGGGGGACTACCCTACGAGCAGTACTTC. Residues: CATSREGGLPYEQYF. The chain is built from TRBV15 and TRBJ2-7; 7 nucleotides align to TRBD2. Germline values: CDR1 LNHNV, CDR2 YYDKDF (reference sequence). This CDR3 comprises 15 residues. V lost 0 bases, J lost 2 bases, and 4 bases stayed unmatched. The full variable domain, rest sourced from reference TRBV15 and TRBJ2-7, is DAMVIQNPRYQVTQFGKPVTLSCSQTLNHNVMYWYQQKSSQAPKLLFHYYDKDFNNEADTPDNFQSRRPNTSFCFLDIRSPGLGDTAMYLCATSREGGLPYEQYFGPGTRLTVT.